Sequencing of this T cell receptor (beta chain) was carried out in a study of memory CD4+ T cells and cytomegalovirus serostatus. As for the study in general: Donors were healthy Belgian adults, 9 or 10 CMV seropositive and about two dozen seronegative.

The CDR3 spans 12 residues. V shed 0 bases and J shed 8 bases, with 8 bases lying between them. The germline V gene encodes CDR1 SGHNT and CDR2 YYREEE (reference sequence). Study results and limitations: Repertoires predicted CMV serostatus with median bootstrapped AUC of 0.95. About two fifths of the roughly 150 known CMV-associated TCRbeta sequences appeared in CD4+ memory.

The sort gate was single viable CD3+CD4+CD8-CD45RO+ cells for memory CD4+ T cells. This clone has a single count. Its target is unknown. Profiled with immunoSEQ multiplex PCR; TCRdb holds only in-frame clones, not every one. The sample has some 35,000 clones; roughly 78% are singletons. The TCR originated in an adult in good health and CMV-seropositive. V gene TRBV5-4 combines with J gene TRBJ1-2, with D hard to call. Source material: memory CD4+ T cells from blood. The CDR3 is CASSLERVGYTF. Here the CDR3 DNA reads TGTGCCAGCAGCTTGGAAAGGGTCGGCTACACCTTC.